Reported below is one T cell receptor (beta chain). This clonotype was observed many times. Its recognized antigen is unknown. No qualities accompany the bases; no much larger clone lies one base away. The data stem from a study of identical twins (dated by TCRdb to the mid-2010s). For the wider study: The study deep-sequenced TCR alpha and beta repertoires from monozygotic twins, unrelated adults of various ages and cord blood to test whether fetal clonotypes persist. To rule out contamination, the twin experiments were replicated at different times with different library preparation protocols.

Every donor in the study was a healthy Caucasian. Three pairs of female monozygotic twins, all aged roughly 18 to 30 years, made up the twin cohort. Positive isolation kits from Invitrogen were used to isolate the CD4+ and CD8+ T cell populations. The library relied on 5' RACE. Sequenced using an Illumina HiSeq 2000. Template switching introduced a universal primer binding site; the final cDNA contained a unique molecular identifier, enabling accurate counting of TCR cDNA molecules. Specific primers in the conserved constant-segment region were used to synthesize first-strand cDNA for TCR alpha and beta chains. To control for contamination, each cDNA library was double barcoded with a SMART-Mk sample barcode plus Illumina barcodes. TruSeq adapter sequences, together with Illumina sample barcodes, were added in two successive PCR steps. Sequencing of the TCR alpha and beta cDNA libraries was done on the Illumina HiSeq platform using custom primers. The original pipeline was this. MiGEC processed the raw reads to extract unique molecular identifiers, while MiXCR was used to determine the CDR3 positions. For each individual, recombination models were inferred using an EM algorithm with the repgenHMM and IGoR tools. Shared clonotype analysis was performed with the tcR package in R, normalizing sharing by the product of cloneset sizes. To study raw recombination free of thymic and clonal selection effects, out-of-frame nonproductive sequences were analyzed. The public reads were reprocessed in TCRdb via fastp at Q25 and MiXCR, keeping in-frame beta chains. Merged by CDR3 protein, the rows form single entries marked with the most common genes and DNA. The V and J calls and clone size are TCRdb's, not the authors'. The sample table contains fewer than 550,000 distinct CDR3 sequences; only one count was recorded for around 15% of them. The ten largest clones take up 0.8% to 1% of the sample.

From V the trimming removes 5 bases and from J it removes 5 bases, while the gene matches leave 10 bases of the junction unaccounted for. CDR1 and CDR2 were assigned from the germline V gene as SGHAT and FQNNGV. From the cysteine up to the phenylalanine, the CDR3 has a length of 15 residues. CDR3 DNA only is kept here, 45 bases in frame from base 1. What the study reported, not specific to this receptor: Because the same donors could not be followed over many years, conclusions were based on cross-sectional statistical analysis. Invariant T cells such as MAIT and iNKT could partly confound zero-insertion analyses, though diverse VJ usage argued against this for most clonotypes. The excess sharing between twins in beta out-of-frame sequences was weaker because fewer shared sequences reduced the signal-to-noise ratio. In monozygotic twins, recombination models systematically underestimated out-of-frame TCR alpha sharing, but the models matched the sharing seen between unrelated individuals. Compared with coincidental sharing between unrelated individuals, out-of-frame TCR alpha sequences shared between twins had an excess of sequences with low generation probability. Abundant cord blood beta clonotypes had fewer insertions, young adult naive repertoires showed a similar but weaker trend, and memory repertoires showed no such trend.

Another study also made use of these data, one on yellow fever vaccine responses in identical twins. The second investigation adds: The authors reported that the T cell response to vaccination in identical twins appeared partly convergent and partly personalized. Focusing on identical twins, the study followed the T cell clones that responded to the vaccine, and did so with precision.

The sample was CD4+ T cells sorted from blood. Recombination joined TRBV11-2 with TRBJ2-7, with 9 middle bases fitting TRBD2. The TCR originated in a woman younger than 30 in good health. The DNA sequence reads TGTGCCAGCAGCAACCCGGCGGGGGGGCGCGACGAGCAGTACTTC. Its translation reads: CASSNPAGGRDEQYF. Where the CDR3 stops, the reference TRBV11-2 and TRBJ2-7 genes take over; the full variable domain is EAGVAQSPRYKIIEKRQSVAFWCNPISGHATLYWYQQILGQGPKLLIQFQNNGVVDDSQLPKDRFSAERLKGVDSTLKIQPAKLEDSAVYLCASSNPAGGRDEQYFGPGTRLTVT.